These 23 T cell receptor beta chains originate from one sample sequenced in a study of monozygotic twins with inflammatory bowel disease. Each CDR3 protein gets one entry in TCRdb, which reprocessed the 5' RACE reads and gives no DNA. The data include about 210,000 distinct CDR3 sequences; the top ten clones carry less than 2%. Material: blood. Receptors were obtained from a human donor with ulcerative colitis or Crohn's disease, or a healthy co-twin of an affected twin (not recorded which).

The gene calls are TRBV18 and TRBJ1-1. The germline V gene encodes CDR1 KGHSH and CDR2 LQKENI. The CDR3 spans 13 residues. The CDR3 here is CASSLRRDTEAFF.

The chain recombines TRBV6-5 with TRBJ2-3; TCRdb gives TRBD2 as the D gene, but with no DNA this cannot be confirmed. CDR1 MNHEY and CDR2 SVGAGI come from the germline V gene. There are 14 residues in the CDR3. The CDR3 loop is CASSYQGPQDTQYF.

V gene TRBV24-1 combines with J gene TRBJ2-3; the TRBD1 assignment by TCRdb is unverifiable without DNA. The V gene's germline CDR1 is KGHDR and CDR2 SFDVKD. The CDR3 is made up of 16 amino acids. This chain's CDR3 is CATSDLGTGGTDTQYF.

The CDR3 sequence: CASSSTSDTDTQYF. The chain joins TRBV18 to TRBJ2-3; the TCRdb call, TRBD2, lacks DNA for checking. The CDR3 consists of 14 residues. CDR1 and CDR2 from the germline V gene are KGHSH and LQKENI.

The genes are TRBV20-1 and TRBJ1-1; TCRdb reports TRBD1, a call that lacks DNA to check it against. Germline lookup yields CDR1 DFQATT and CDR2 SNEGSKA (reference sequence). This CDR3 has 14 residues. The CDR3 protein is CSAGRSGDNTEAFF.

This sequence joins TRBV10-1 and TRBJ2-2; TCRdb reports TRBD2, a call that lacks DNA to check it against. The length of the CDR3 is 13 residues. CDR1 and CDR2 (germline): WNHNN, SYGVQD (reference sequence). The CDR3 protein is CASTPGPTGELFF.

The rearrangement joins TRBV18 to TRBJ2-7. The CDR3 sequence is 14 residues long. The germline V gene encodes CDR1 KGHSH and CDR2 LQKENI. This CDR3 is CASSQTSSSYEQYF.

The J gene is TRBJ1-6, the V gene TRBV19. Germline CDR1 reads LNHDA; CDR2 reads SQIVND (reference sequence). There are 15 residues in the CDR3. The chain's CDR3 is CASSIDRGRNSPLHF. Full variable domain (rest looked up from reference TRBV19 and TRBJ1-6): DGGITQSPKYLFRKEGQNVTLSCEQNLNHDAMYWYRQDPGQGLRLIYYSQIVNDFQKGDIAEGYSVSREKKESFPLTVTSAQKNPTAFYLCASSIDRGRNSPLHFGNGTRLTVT.

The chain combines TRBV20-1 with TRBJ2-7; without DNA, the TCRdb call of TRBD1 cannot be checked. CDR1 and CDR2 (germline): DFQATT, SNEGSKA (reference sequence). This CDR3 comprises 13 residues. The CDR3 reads CSARRDRVTEQYF.

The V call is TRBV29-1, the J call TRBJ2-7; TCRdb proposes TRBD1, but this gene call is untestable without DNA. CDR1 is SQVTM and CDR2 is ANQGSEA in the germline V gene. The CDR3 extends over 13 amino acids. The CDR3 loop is CSVRDRGGYEQYF.

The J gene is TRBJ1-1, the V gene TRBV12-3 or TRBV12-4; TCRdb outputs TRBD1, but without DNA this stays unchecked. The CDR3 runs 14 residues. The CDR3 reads CASSLYRDRGEAFF.

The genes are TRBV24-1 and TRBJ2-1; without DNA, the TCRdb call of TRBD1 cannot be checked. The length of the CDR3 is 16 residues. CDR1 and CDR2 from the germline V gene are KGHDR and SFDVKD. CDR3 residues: CATSGFGGGLENEQFF.

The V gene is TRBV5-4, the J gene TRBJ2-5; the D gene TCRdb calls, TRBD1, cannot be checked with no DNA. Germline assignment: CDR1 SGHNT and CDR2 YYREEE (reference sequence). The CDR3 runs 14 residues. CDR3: CASSFEGVAETQYF.

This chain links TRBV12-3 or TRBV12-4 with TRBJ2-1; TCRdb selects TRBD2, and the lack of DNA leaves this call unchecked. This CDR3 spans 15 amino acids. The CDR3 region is CASESSSGGDNEQFF.

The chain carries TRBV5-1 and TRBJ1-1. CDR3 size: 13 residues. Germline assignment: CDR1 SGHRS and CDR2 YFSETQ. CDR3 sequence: CASSLDEVTEAFF. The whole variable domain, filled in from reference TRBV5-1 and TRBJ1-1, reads KAGVTQTPRYLIKTRGQQVTLSCSPISGHRSVSWYQQTPGQGLQFLFEYFSETQRNKGNFPGRFSGRQFSNSRSEMNVSTLELGDSALYLCASSLDEVTEAFFGQGTRLTVV.

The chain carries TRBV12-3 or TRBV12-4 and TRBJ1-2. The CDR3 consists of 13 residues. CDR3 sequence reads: CASSERETYGYTF.

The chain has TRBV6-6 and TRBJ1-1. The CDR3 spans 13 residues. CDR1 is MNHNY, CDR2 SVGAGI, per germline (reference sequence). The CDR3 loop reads CASAILRNTEAFF.

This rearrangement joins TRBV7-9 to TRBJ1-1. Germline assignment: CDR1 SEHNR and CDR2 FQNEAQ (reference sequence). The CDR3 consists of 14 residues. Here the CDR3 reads CASSLGVSSTEAFF.

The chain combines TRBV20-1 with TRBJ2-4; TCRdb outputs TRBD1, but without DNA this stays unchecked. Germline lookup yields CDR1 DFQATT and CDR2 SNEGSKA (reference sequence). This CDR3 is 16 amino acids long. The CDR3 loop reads CSARDQGLLAKNIQYF.

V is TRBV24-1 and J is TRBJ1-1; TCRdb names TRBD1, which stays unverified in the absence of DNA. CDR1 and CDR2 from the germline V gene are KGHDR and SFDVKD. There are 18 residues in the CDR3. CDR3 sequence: CATSVQAGTPHMNTEAFF.

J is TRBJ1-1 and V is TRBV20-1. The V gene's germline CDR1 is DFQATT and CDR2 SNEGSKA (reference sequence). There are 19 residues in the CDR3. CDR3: CSARDFRWAGTGQNTEAFF.

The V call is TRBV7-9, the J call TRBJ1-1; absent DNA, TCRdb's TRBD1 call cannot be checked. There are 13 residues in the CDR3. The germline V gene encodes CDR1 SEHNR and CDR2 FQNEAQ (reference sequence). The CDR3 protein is CAGTGRMNTEAFF.

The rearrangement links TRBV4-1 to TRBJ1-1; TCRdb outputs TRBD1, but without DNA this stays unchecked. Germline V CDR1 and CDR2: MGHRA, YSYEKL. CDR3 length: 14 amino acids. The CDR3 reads CASRGTLKGTEAFF.